These 26 T cell receptor beta chains originate from one sample sequenced in a study of blood T cell repertoires in COVID-19. Profiling relied on immunoSEQ multiplex PCR, and the TCRdb table lists in-frame clones only, not all of them. The data hold 95,000 to 120,000 clones, with over 65% observed a single time. The sequenced sample consisted of peripheral blood. The receptors were sampled from a woman aged 40 to 55 with acute or convalescent COVID-19.

This chain links TRBV30 with TRBJ1-5; possible D gene TRBD1, 5 bases. The germline V gene has CDR1 GTSNPN and CDR2 SVGIG (reference sequence). The CDR3 length is 14 residues. V shed 2 bases and J shed 4 bases, with 12 bases lying between them. The CDR3 region has the DNA TGTGCCTGGAGTAGCGGGGCAGGGAATCAGCCCCAGCATTTT. The encoded protein is CAWSSGAGNQPQHF.

The CDR3: CASSGGATANYGYTF. In nucleotides, the CDR3 is TGTGCCAGCTCAGGGGGCGCGACAGCTAACTATGGCTACACCTTC. V is TRBV18 and J is TRBJ1-2, with a weak D call TRBD1 (6 bases). Germline V gives CDR1 KGHSH, CDR2 LQKENI. This CDR3 has 15 amino acids. V lost 5 bases and J lost 0, with 13 bases in between.

The J gene is TRBJ1-4, the V gene TRBV6-5; TRBD1 matches 7 bases. J lost 2 bases, V lost 5 bases, and 5 bases had no gene match. The germline gives CDR1 MNHEY, CDR2 SVGAGI. The CDR3 extends over 15 amino acids. This CDR3 is CASSTIGGTNEKLFF. For the CDR3, the DNA is TGTGCCAGCAGTACAATAGGGGGCACTAATGAAAAACTGTTTTTT.

This chain links TRBV12-5 with TRBJ2-7, with D perhaps TRBD1 (6 bases). CDR1 LGHNT and CDR2 FRNRAP come from the germline V gene. The CDR3 covers 15 residues. The V end was cut by 1 base, the J end by 4 bases, with 14 bases between. CDR3 coding DNA: TGTGCTAGTGGTTTGGCCCGGGACACCGGTTACGAGCAGTACTTC. Amino acid sequence: CASGLARDTGYEQYF.

This CDR3 reads CASSFNTDTQYF. The CDR3 region has the DNA TGTGCCAGCAGCTTTAACACAGATACGCAGTATTTT. The V call is TRBV7-9, the J call TRBJ2-3; D gene uncertain. This CDR3 region has 12 residues. Trimming removed 3 bases at V and 2 bases at J, with 3 bases between. Germline V gives CDR1 SEHNR, CDR2 FQNEAQ (reference sequence).

The rearrangement joins TRBV4-3 to TRBJ2-1; TRBD2 matches 7 bases. The germline V gene has CDR1 LGHNA and CDR2 YSLEER. This CDR3 region has 20 residues. Trimming cost V 0 bases and J 1 base; bases outside gene matches: 15. CDR3 sequence: CASSQEVGSGLLGSYNEQFF. In nucleotides, the CDR3 is TGCGCCAGCAGCCAAGAGGTTGGTAGCGGGTTGTTAGGGTCCTACAATGAGCAGTTCTTC.

V gene TRBV24-1 combines with J gene TRBJ1-5, with TRBD1 matching 7 bases. Germline lookup yields CDR1 KGHDR and CDR2 SFDVKD. The CDR3 sequence is 19 residues long. V trimming: 3 bases; J trimming: 4 bases; junction bases outside the gene matches: 17. As DNA, the CDR3 is TGTGCCACCAGTGATAATGAAGGGACAGAATTTCGCCCAAATCAGCCCCAGCATTTT. Protein: CATSDNEGTEFRPNQPQHF.

This chain joins TRBV2 and TRBJ2-6, with D tentatively TRBD2 (6 bases). The ends were cut back, 4 bases at V and 5 bases at J, with 9 bases in the middle. CDR1 SNHLY and CDR2 FYNNEI come from the germline V gene. CDR3 length equals 14 residues. CDR3 in amino acids: CASSAGERANVLTF. As DNA, the CDR3 is TGTGCCAGCAGTGCGGGGGAGAGGGCCAACGTCCTGACTTTC.

CDR3 nucleotides: TGCGCCAGCAGCCCCTCACCGTACGCGGCGGGCGAGCAGTACTTC. Its protein is CASSPSPYAAGEQYF. The rearrangement uses TRBV5-1 and TRBJ2-7; tentative D call: TRBD2 (5 bases). Germline-derived CDR1 and CDR2 are SGHRS and YFSETQ. Trimming removed 4 bases from V and 6 bases from J, with 20 bases in between. CDR3 length: 15 amino acids.

CDR3 sequence reads: CASRRQGAYEQYF. The CDR3 DNA sequence: TGTGCCAGCAGAAGACAGGGTGCCTACGAGCAGTACTTC. The chain is built from TRBV2 and TRBJ2-7; TRBD1 matches at 7 bases. This CDR3 is 13 amino acids long. V lost 6 bases to trimming and J lost 2 bases; unmatched junction nucleotides: 4. The germline V gene encodes CDR1 SNHLY and CDR2 FYNNEI.

The chain uses TRBV19 and TRBJ2-7, with 10 bases aligning to TRBD1. Germline CDR1 LNHDA, CDR2 SQIVND (reference sequence). Trimming removed 8 bases from V and 2 bases from J; junction bases left unmatched: 9. The CDR3 spans 15 residues. CDR3 in amino acids: CASSLRTGGTYEQYF. CDR3 DNA: TGTGCCAGTTCGTTACGGACAGGGGGAACCTACGAGCAGTACTTC.

The rearrangement links TRBV7-9 to TRBJ2-3, with D maybe TRBD2 (6 bases). The germline CDR1 and CDR2 sequences are SEHNR and FQNEAQ (reference sequence). The CDR3 spans 15 residues. Between the trimmed V and J ends, which lost 1 base and 2 bases, there was a span of 10 bases. CDR3 region: CASSLERGNTDTQYF. The CDR3, as DNA: TGTGCCAGCAGCTTAGAACGGGGGAACACAGATACGCAGTATTTT.

The chain couples TRBV4-1 to TRBJ2-1, with a possible D match to TRBD2 (6 bases). The CDR3 consists of 15 residues. Germline V lookup: CDR1 MGHRA, CDR2 YSYEKL. V lost 4 bases, J lost 12 bases, and 22 bases lay in between. CDR3 amino acids: CASSLTPTPIGGQFF. CDR3 DNA sequence: TGCGCCAGCAGCCTCACCCCGACCCCCATCGGGGGGCAGTTCTTC.

As concerns this clone: The junction departs from germline at one end; a sequencing error may be responsible. V is TRBV6-1 and J is TRBJ1-1, with D perhaps matching TRBD1 (5 bases). Germline V gene data show CDR1 as MNHNS and CDR2 as SASEGT. This CDR3 is built from 13 residues. The chain's CDR3 is CASREQVNTEAFF. DNA of the CDR3: TGTGCCAGCCGTGAACAGGTAAACACTGAAGCTTTCTTT.

CDR3 residues: CASRPGGSYEQYF. CDR3 nucleotides: TGTGCCAGCAGACCAGGGGGCTCCTACGAGCAGTACTTC. The gene calls are TRBV6-5 and TRBJ2-7; 7 bases match TRBD1. The CDR3 spans 13 residues. Trimming cost V 6 bases and J 0 bases; bases outside gene matches: 2. Germline CDR1 MNHEY, CDR2 SVGAGI.

The chain carries TRBV7-2 and TRBJ2-7; 9 bases are shared with TRBD1. The V gene's germline CDR1 is SGHTA and CDR2 FQGNSA. V shed 1 base and J 1 base; nucleotides not matched to a gene: 5. CDR3 length: 16 residues. In DNA form, the CDR3 reads TGTGCCAGCAGCTTAGGGGCCGGGACAGGGTCCTACGAGCAGTACTTC. Translating gives CASSLGAGTGSYEQYF.

The chain is built from TRBV19 and TRBJ1-2; possibly TRBD1 for D (6 bases). This CDR3 is built from 16 residues. Germline CDR1 reads LNHDA; CDR2 reads SQIVND (reference sequence). V dropped 4 bases and J dropped 4 bases, with 19 bases sitting between them. The CDR3 DNA reads TGTGCCAGTAGTACGGCCCCCCGGGACACGATCTATGGCTACACCTTC. Its translation: CASSTAPRDTIYGYTF.

The V gene is TRBV7-2, the J gene TRBJ1-3, with TRBD1 matching 7 bases. The CDR3 is 16 residues long. Looked up from germline, CDR1 is SGHTA and CDR2 is FQGNSA. Trimming took 4 bases from V and 0 from J; bases not matched to a gene: 6. The CDR3 DNA sequence: TGTGCCAGCAGCTGGGACAGCGTGAGCTCTGGAAACACCATATATTTT. Its translation: CASSWDSVSSGNTIYF.

This clone was picked up a small number of times. This sequence joins TRBV5-1 and TRBJ2-5; no firm D call. Germline V gene data show CDR1 as SGHRS and CDR2 as YFSETQ. The V end was cut by 4 bases, the J end by 2 bases, with 6 bases between. There are 12 residues in the CDR3. DNA of the CDR3: TGCGCCAGCAGCCCGAGGCAAGAGACCCAGTACTTC. The encoded protein is CASSPRQETQYF.

The chain recombines TRBV7-6 with TRBJ2-3, with 7 bases identical to TRBD1. V trimming: 5 bases; J trimming: 2 bases; junction bases outside the gene matches: 10. The CDR3 loop spans 16 amino acids. CDR1 is SGHVS, CDR2 FNYEAQ, per germline. Here the CDR3 reads CASSARQGVTTDTQYF. DNA for the CDR3: TGTGCCAGCAGCGCCCGACAGGGCGTAACCACAGATACGCAGTATTTT.

The chain is built from TRBV30 and TRBJ2-1, with 12 nucleotides matching TRBD2. The CDR3 extends over 18 amino acids. Germline CDR1 is GTSNPN and CDR2 is SVGIG (reference sequence). The J segment lost 4 bases and the V segment lost 7 bases, leaving 17 bases of the junction unmatched. CDR3: CAFAPASGGARLYNEQFF. In nucleotides, the CDR3 is TGTGCCTTTGCCCCCGCTAGCGGGGGGGCCCGCCTGTACAATGAGCAGTTCTTC.

This clone was recorded a few times. This rearrangement joins TRBV5-4 to TRBJ2-2, with 7 bases matching TRBD1. V lost 0 bases and J lost 4; bases outside the gene matches: 6. The CDR3 extends over 16 amino acids. CDR1 SGHNT and CDR2 YYREEE come from the germline V gene (reference sequence). The CDR3 nucleotides are TGTGCCAGCAGCTTGGTTGACAGGGTAGCCACCGGGGAGCTGTTTTTT. Protein product: CASSLVDRVATGELFF.

This chain joins TRBV7-2 and TRBJ1-2; possible D gene TRBD1, 5 bases. The CDR3 length is 13 residues. The germline CDR1 and CDR2 sequences are SGHTA and FQGNSA. Trimming shortened V by 2 bases and J by 7 bases, and 11 bases separated the two germline ends. The CDR3 nucleotides are TGTGCCAGCAGCTTAACTAACGGGGGTGGCTACACCTTC. It yields the protein CASSLTNGGGYTF.

This chain connects TRBV2 to TRBJ2-3; weak D call: TRBD2 (6 bases). The V gene's germline CDR1 is SNHLY and CDR2 FYNNEI. The CDR3 consists of 13 residues. The CDR3 DNA sequence: TGTGCACAAGATGCCCTGGGGAGGGATACGCAGTATTTT. This codes for CAQDALGRDTQYF.

In nucleotides, the CDR3 is TGTGCCAGCAGCCCGTTGTGGAACACTGAAGCTTTCTTT. Translation: CASSPLWNTEAFF. The V and J genes are TRBV7-2 and TRBJ1-1; no reliable D call. V lost 5 bases and J 1 base, leaving 8 bases between the germline ends. The CDR3 has 13 amino acids. Looked up from germline, CDR1 is SGHTA and CDR2 is FQGNSA.

The chain employs TRBV4-1 and TRBJ1-1; the D gene is possibly TRBD1 (6 bases). Germline-derived CDR1 and CDR2 are MGHRA and YSYEKL. Trimming took 1 base from V and 8 from J, leaving 20 bases between them. This CDR3 region has 16 residues. CDR3 region: CASSQVSAGGKVEAFF. CDR3 sequence (DNA): TGCGCCAGCAGCCAAGTTTCCGCGGGGGGCAAGGTCGAAGCTTTCTTT.